This TCR beta chain was captured by sequencing in a study of T cells in tuberculosis. Adolescents were screened for latent TB by skin test and IGRA. With regard to this clone: Its target is unknown.

The data were produced by immunoSEQ multiplex PCR, yet TCRdb's version contains in-frame clones alone and is incomplete. The sample records about 40,000 clones, approximately 94% being singletons. Overall study findings and caveats: Active tuberculosis patients had shorter CDR3-alpha; the beta difference was nonsignificant.

Germline CDR1 and CDR2: SGHRS and YFSETQ. Trimming pared 0 bases from V and 7 bases from J, leaving 5 bases between. The CDR3 spans 12 residues. V gene TRBV5-1 combines with J gene TRBJ2-1; no firm D call. Sequencing was done on a sample of PBMCs. The TCR comes from a donor aged 5 to 30 with latent tuberculosis or without tuberculosis infection. Some clones in this sample may be carry-over from other donors' samples. CDR3 nucleotide sequence: TGCGCCAGCAGCTTGGACGGGAATGAGCAGTTCTTC. Amino acid sequence: CASSLDGNEQFF. The full variable domain, in which reference TRBV5-1 and TRBJ2-1 provide the parts outside the CDR3, is KAGVTQTPRYLIKTRGQQVTLSCSPISGHRSVSWYQQTPGQGLQFLFEYFSETQRNKGNFPGRFSGRQFSNSRSEMNVSTLELGDSALYLCASSLDGNEQFFGPGTRLTVL.